This T cell receptor beta chain was observed in a study of shared clonotypes between healthy human individuals. This clone has only one observation. The identical CDR3 is also encoded by other nucleotide sequences in the sample. This CDR3 spans 15 amino acids. CDR1 is SGDLS, CDR2 YYNGEE, per germline. V dropped 2 bases and J dropped 1; count of bases not matched to a gene: 2. Among the donors, all were Caucasian adults who lived in Nashville, Tennessee. The data were produced by immunoSEQ multiplex PCR, yet TCRdb's version contains in-frame clones alone and is incomplete. The table includes over a million clones, 96% detected once.

This clonotype was obtained from a man aged 25-45 years in good health. J is TRBJ2-3 and V is TRBV9, with TRBD1 matching over 9 bases. Sequencing used naive CD4+ T cells sorted from blood. This sample's subset: CD45RA+ positively selected. CDR3 sequence reads: CASSVDRGGTDTQYF. CDR3 nucleotides: TGTGCCAGCAGCGTGGACAGGGGAGGCACAGATACGCAGTATTTT.